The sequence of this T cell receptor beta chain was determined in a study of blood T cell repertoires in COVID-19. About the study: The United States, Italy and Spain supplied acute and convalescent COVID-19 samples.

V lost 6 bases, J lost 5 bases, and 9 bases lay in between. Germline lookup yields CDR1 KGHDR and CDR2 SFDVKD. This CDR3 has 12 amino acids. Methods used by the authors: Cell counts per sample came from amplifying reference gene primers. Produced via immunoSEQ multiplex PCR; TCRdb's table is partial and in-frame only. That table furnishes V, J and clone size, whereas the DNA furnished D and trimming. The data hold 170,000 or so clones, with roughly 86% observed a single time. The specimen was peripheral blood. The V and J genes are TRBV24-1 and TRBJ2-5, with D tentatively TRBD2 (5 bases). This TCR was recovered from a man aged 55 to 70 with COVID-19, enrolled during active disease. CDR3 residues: CATSQTGETQYF. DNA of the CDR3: TGTGCCACCAGTCAAACGGGGGAGACCCAGTACTTC.